This T cell receptor beta chain was sequenced for a study of control samples from healthy donors and cancer patients. Data came from immunoSEQ multiplex PCR; TCRdb stores just in-frame clones and leaves some out. The sample has about 130,000 clones, 90% to 95% seen once. J gave up 4 bases and V 8 bases, and 9 bases lay outside the gene matches. Germline V lookup: CDR1 MNHEY, CDR2 SVGAGI. The CDR3 runs to 15 residues. Source material: PBMCs. The J gene is TRBJ2-5, the V gene TRBV6-5, with 11 positions matching TRBD1. The TCR comes from a man between 60 and 70 years old with colorectal cancer. CDR3 sequence reads: CASPQGQGALETQYF. As DNA, the CDR3 is TGTGCCAGCCCCCAAGGACAGGGGGCATTAGAGACCCAGTACTTC.